This TCR beta chain comes out of a study of tumor and adjacent non-tumor tissue in lung cancer. Background on the study: There were fewer than 15 adenocarcinoma, 2 squamous cell carcinoma and 1 small cell lung cancer cases.

CDR1 is SGHNT and CDR2 is YENEEA in the germline V gene. This CDR3 is built from 15 residues. The ends were cut back, 5 bases at V and 7 bases at J, with 20 bases in the middle. No cell sorting was done before RNA was extracted from the tissue. Newly diagnosed lung cancer patients had thoracic surgery in China, August–November 2014, without prior chemotherapy. Three rounds of nested PCR, following a modified ARM-PCR protocol, produced the TCRbeta library. TCRdb re-called the multiplex PCR reads with MiXCR, one entry per CDR3 protein. The repertoire holds about 110,000 distinct CDR3 sequences, with approximately 84% as singletons.

The V and J genes are TRBV11-3 and TRBJ1-1, with a possible D match to TRBD1 (6 bases). This TCR derives from a man between 65 and 85 years old with non-small cell lung cancer. The sequencing input was lung tumor tissue. In nucleotides, the CDR3 is TGTGCCAGCAGCCCCGCCACAGCATGGGACATTGAAGCTTTCTTT. Translating gives CASSPATAWDIEAFF.